Below, 32 T cell receptor beta chains from the same sample are listed, as sequenced in a study of T-cell reconstitution after alpha-beta-depleted transplantation in children. Construction of the TCRbeta library involved unique molecular identifiers. One entry per CDR3 protein, called by TCRdb with MiXCR from the PCR reads. This sample has fewer than 1 million distinct CDR3 sequences; approximately 15% occur once, and the top ten carry 5%. The sequencing used PBMCs, mostly from graft donor cells, collected 360 days after TCRalphabeta/CD19-depleted stem cell transplant. These receptors originate from a male patient under 18 who had a stem cell transplant for acute lymphoblastic leukemia, so the T cells may come from the graft donor.

The V gene is TRBV29-1, the J gene TRBJ2-3, with D perhaps assigned TRBD1 or TRBD2 (5 bases each). V was cut by 2 bases and J by 7 bases, with 31 bases left in between. CDR3 length equals 19 residues. Germline V lookup: CDR1 SQVTM, CDR2 ANQGSEA. CDR3 protein: CSVEHQWGYWEREGNTQYF. The CDR3 DNA reads as TGCAGCGTTGAACACCAGTGGGGGTACTGGGAAAGAGAGGGGAATACGCAGTATTTT.

CDR3 amino acids: CASSFRLAGVSDNEQFF. The DNA of the CDR3 is TGCGCCAGCAGCTTCCGACTAGCGGGAGTCTCTGACAATGAGCAGTTCTTC. The V gene is TRBV5-1, the J gene TRBJ2-1; 12 nucleotides agree with TRBD2. V trimming: 2 bases; J trimming: 5 bases; junction bases outside the gene matches: 8. Germline assignment: CDR1 SGHRS and CDR2 YFSETQ. The CDR3 is 17 amino acids.

The chain couples TRBV5-1 to TRBJ2-7, with TRBD2 identical over 12 bases. The CDR3 is 17 residues long. CDR1 is SGHRS, CDR2 YFSETQ, per germline. V shed 1 base and J 4 bases; nucleotides not matched to a gene: 9. Here the CDR3 DNA reads TGCGCCAGCAGCTTGTTGTCTAGCGGGAGGGCCGGATACGAGCAGTACTTC. Encoded protein: CASSLLSSGRAGYEQYF.

The chain employs TRBV7-8 and TRBJ1-5; 7 nucleotides match TRBD1. The CDR3 covers 15 residues. Germline loops: CDR1 SGHVS, CDR2 FQNEAQ. Germline trimming cut 5 bases from V and 1 base from J; bases unmatched to any gene: 5. CDR3 in amino acids: CASSTNRGSNQPQHF. The CDR3 bases are TGTGCCAGCAGCACCAACAGGGGAAGCAATCAGCCCCAGCATTTT.

In its sample, this clonotype was seen a few times. This chain connects TRBV24-1 to TRBJ2-3, with 13 bases lining up with TRBD2. With V trimmed by 4 bases and J by 5 bases, 5 bases remained unmatched. Germline lookup yields CDR1 KGHDR and CDR2 SFDVKD. The CDR3 length is 16 residues. The CDR3 DNA reads as TGTGCCACCAGTGACCCGGGGACTAGCGGGAAAGATACGCAGTATTTT. Amino acids: CATSDPGTSGKDTQYF.

For this clonotype: A read error is possible here, since a much larger clone lies one base away. The rearrangement joins TRBV5-1 to TRBJ2-1; TRBD2 aligns across 10 bases. Looked up from germline, CDR1 is SGHRS and CDR2 is YFSETQ. The CDR3 length is 15 residues. CDR3 amino acids: CASSRTSGDYNGQFF. The DNA for the CDR3 is TGCGCCAGCAGCCGGACTAGCGGAGACTACAATGGGCAGTTCTTC.

The rearrangement joins TRBV29-1 to TRBJ2-7, with D perhaps TRBD2 (6 bases). The CDR3 extends over 14 amino acids. The germline V gene encodes CDR1 SQVTM and CDR2 ANQGSEA. The V end lost 7 bases, the J end lost 4 bases, and 20 bases lay between the germline ends. CDR3 nucleotide sequence: TGCAGCGCCGCGACTAGGAAAGGATGGTACGAGCAGTACTTC. Amino acids: CSAATRKGWYEQYF.

The V and J genes are TRBV7-6 and TRBJ2-1; no definite D call. The CDR3 has 13 amino acids. Germline V lookup: CDR1 SGHVS, CDR2 FNYEAQ. V dropped 8 bases and J dropped 3 bases, with 11 bases sitting between them. DNA of the CDR3: TGTGCCAGCTCAAACGTAGACTACAATGAGCAGTTCTTC. Residues: CASSNVDYNEQFF.

In this sample, this clonotype turned up a few times. CDR3 residues: CASRTFSGRLHNNEQFF. In nucleotides, the CDR3 is TGTGCCAGCAGAACCTTTAGCGGGAGACTCCATAACAATGAGCAGTTCTTC. This sequence joins TRBV6-1 and TRBJ2-1, with 9 bases identical to TRBD2. This CDR3 is built from 17 residues. Germline V gives CDR1 MNHNS, CDR2 SASEGT. J was trimmed by 5 bases and V by 6 bases; bases with no gene match: 14.

This clonotype was detected ten times or more. DNA of the CDR3: TGTGCCAGCAGTGCCCAACAGGGGCCACCCCTCCACTTT. Encoded protein: CASSAQQGPPLHF. The rearrangement uses TRBV12-3 or TRBV12-4 and TRBJ1-6; the match to TRBD1 covers 7 bases. The trim removed 5 bases at V and 11 bases at J, leaving 6 bases unmatched. This CDR3 spans 13 amino acids.

The gene calls are TRBV7-6 and TRBJ2-7, with TRBD1 as a possible D gene (6 bases). This CDR3 contains 17 residues. CDR1 is SGHVS and CDR2 is FNYEAQ in the germline V gene. Between the trimmed V and J ends, which lost 1 base and 1 base, there was a span of 17 bases. The CDR3: CASSLEFGAGESYEQYF. CDR3 sequence (DNA): TGTGCCAGCAGCTTAGAGTTTGGTGCAGGGGAATCCTACGAGCAGTACTTC.

This clonotype was picked up a small number of times. The conserved final phenylalanine or tryptophan is absent from the CDR3, which likely points to a read error. The limits of the CDR3 on the DNA are not certain, so only TCRdb's listed CDR3 is given. The V call is TRBV3-1, the J call TRBJ1-1; TRBD1 is the table's D call, not checked against the DNA. CDR1 and CDR2 from the germline V gene are LGHDT and YNNKEL (reference sequence). With termini counted, the CDR3 has 13 amino acids. CDR3 residues: CASSQNPGTIYFH.

This clonotype has at least ten counts. The chain links TRBV14 to TRBJ2-2; D unclear. The CDR3 length is 13 residues. Trimming pared 1 base from V and 8 bases from J, leaving 8 bases between. Germline CDR1 and CDR2: SGHDN and FVKESK. In DNA form, the CDR3 reads TGTGCCAGCAGCCAAGCTGGGTCTGGGGAGCTGTTTTTT. Translation: CASSQAGSGELFF.

This chain uses TRBV12-3 or TRBV12-4 with TRBJ2-1; D gene ambiguous. This CDR3 is built from 15 residues. V was trimmed by 3 bases and J by 0 bases, leaving 9 bases between them. CDR3 region: CASSFSPGSYNEQFF. The CDR3 coding sequence is TGTGCCAGCAGTTTTAGCCCGGGCTCCTACAATGAGCAGTTCTTC.

This clonotype was counted a few times. This chain uses TRBV2 with TRBJ2-7, with a tentative D call TRBD1 (5 bases). V gave up 4 bases and J gave up 4 bases, with 23 bases separating them. The CDR3 contains 17 residues. CDR1 and CDR2 (germline): SNHLY, FYNNEI. Here the CDR3 reads CASSVSYPSGWWYEQYF. CDR3 nucleotide sequence: TGTGCCAGCAGTGTATCCTACCCTTCAGGGTGGTGGTACGAGCAGTACTTC. The whole variable domain, remainder taken from reference TRBV2 and TRBJ2-7, is EPEVTQTPSHQVTQMGQEVILRCVPISNHLYFYWYRQILGQKVEFLVSFYNNEISEKSEIFDDQFSVERPDGSNFTLKIRSTKLEDSAMYFCASSVSYPSGWWYEQYFGPGTRLTVT.

Only a few counts were recorded for this clonotype. CDR3 DNA sequence: TGTGCCAGCAGCCCCCTGGGATCGGGCTACGAGCAGTACTTC. Its protein is CASSPLGSGYEQYF. J is TRBJ2-7 and V is TRBV7-3; D ambiguous. From germline, CDR1 is SGHTA and CDR2 FQGTGA. The CDR3 covers 14 residues. Trimming shortened V by 5 bases and J by 3 bases, and 14 bases separated the two germline ends.

CDR3 sequence (DNA): TGCGCCAGCAGCTCCCCGCTCTCCTACGAGCAGTACTTC. Its protein is CASSSPLSYEQYF. The chain uses TRBV5-1 and TRBJ2-7; D ambiguous. CDR3 length: 13 residues. Looked up from germline, CDR1 is SGHRS and CDR2 is YFSETQ. V was pared by 3 bases and J by 0 bases, with 7 bases between.

The chain links TRBV7-9 to TRBJ2-5; D is unresolved. The CDR3 is made up of 11 amino acids. Trimming removed 7 bases from V and 4 bases from J, with 7 bases in between. CDR1 and CDR2 (germline): SEHNR, FQNEAQ (reference sequence). In DNA, the CDR3 is TGTGCCAGCACCACTGGAGAGACCCAGTACTTC. This translates into CASTTGETQYF.

This clonotype was found a few times. This chain links TRBV29-1 with TRBJ2-1; D is ambiguous. The germline CDR1 and CDR2 sequences are SQVTM and ANQGSEA. V was cut by 1 base and J by 13 bases, with 14 bases left in between. This CDR3 region has 12 residues. The CDR3 spells CSVEGVGRPQFF. The CDR3 region has the DNA TGCAGCGTTGAAGGTGTGGGCCGACCTCAGTTCTTC.

This clonotype showed up just a few times. The chain uses TRBV5-1 and TRBJ2-7; 8 nucleotides line up with TRBD1. The germline gives CDR1 SGHRS, CDR2 YFSETQ. The ends lost 4 bases at V and 6 bases at J; junction bases unmatched: 12. There are 15 residues in the CDR3. The CDR3 region is CASSGPTGEGSEQYF. Here the CDR3 DNA reads TGCGCCAGCAGCGGCCCGACAGGGGAAGGAAGCGAGCAGTACTTC.

This clonotype was detected only a few times. V is TRBV12-3 or TRBV12-4 and J is TRBJ2-3; D unresolved. This CDR3 spans 17 amino acids. Trimming removed 7 bases at V and 0 bases at J, with 20 bases between. CDR3 sequence: CASTPSERNPSTDTQYF. CDR3 in DNA: TGTGCCAGCACCCCCTCGGAGCGTAACCCTAGCACAGATACGCAGTATTTT.

The chain has TRBV4-1 and TRBJ2-1, with TRBD2 matching 14 bases. CDR1 MGHRA and CDR2 YSYEKL come from the germline V gene. Trimming removed 1 base from V and 5 bases from J; junction bases left unmatched: 7. The CDR3 totals 18 residues. CDR3 amino acids: CASSQVVATSGRDNEQFF. The CDR3 DNA is TGCGCCAGCAGCCAAGTTGTGGCGACTAGCGGGAGGGACAATGAGCAGTTCTTC.

This clonotype was picked up many times. The rearrangement links TRBV7-2 to TRBJ2-2; D gene uncertain. The V end lost 5 bases, the J end lost 1 base, and 11 bases lay between the germline ends. In germline, CDR1 is SGHTA, CDR2 FQGNSA. CDR3 length: 15 residues. The CDR3 loop reads CASSHERVNTGELFF. CDR3 DNA: TGTGCCAGCAGCCACGAACGGGTGAACACCGGGGAGCTGTTTTTT.

V is TRBV27 and J is TRBJ2-3; D is unclear. Trimming removed 4 bases at V and 5 bases at J, with 16 bases between. The V gene's germline CDR1 is MNHEY and CDR2 SMNVEV (reference sequence). This CDR3 is 15 amino acids long. The CDR3 region is CASSSWTALGDTQYF. CDR3 DNA sequence: TGTGCCAGCAGTTCCTGGACCGCCCTAGGAGATACGCAGTATTTT.

This chain connects TRBV19 to TRBJ2-7; tentative D call: TRBD1 (5 bases). The germline V gene encodes CDR1 LNHDA and CDR2 SQIVND (reference sequence). CDR3 length equals 11 residues. Trimming left V 10 bases short and J 3 bases short, with 10 bases between. The CDR3 bases are TGTGCCACAACGGACAACTACGAGCAGTACTTC. As protein: CATTDNYEQYF.

This clonotype has just a few counts. The chain couples TRBV5-1 to TRBJ1-6; 10 nucleotides line up with TRBD1. The CDR3 loop spans 15 amino acids. From germline, CDR1 is SGHRS and CDR2 YFSETQ. V lost 4 bases to trimming and J lost 10 bases; unmatched junction nucleotides: 8. CDR3 nucleotides: TGCGCCAGCAGCGTCACCGGGACAGGGGACTCACCCCTCCACTTT. It yields the protein CASSVTGTGDSPLHF.

Only a few counts were recorded for this clonotype. This chain uses TRBV12-3 or TRBV12-4 with TRBJ1-2; D is uncertain. Trimming cost V 7 bases and J 3 bases, with 15 bases left between them. This CDR3 spans 14 amino acids. CDR3 DNA sequence: TGTGCCAGCAACCTAGCACAGCGCGACTATGGCTACACCTTC. This sequence encodes CASNLAQRDYGYTF.

The V gene is TRBV5-1, the J gene TRBJ1-1; D may be TRBD1 (5 bases). The CDR3 runs 16 residues. Germline V gene sequence: CDR1 SGHRS, CDR2 YFSETQ. Trimming shortened V by 0 bases and J by 5 bases, and 17 bases separated the two germline ends. The CDR3 is CASSLVGGRGATEAFF. The CDR3 nucleotides read TGCGCCAGCAGCTTGGTTGGAGGGAGAGGGGCGACTGAAGCTTTCTTT.

The gene calls are TRBV2 and TRBJ2-3; D unclear. Germline loops: CDR1 SNHLY, CDR2 FYNNEI. Trimming left V 2 bases short and J 0 bases short, with 12 bases between. CDR3 length equals 16 residues. Here the CDR3 reads CASSEFRVPSTDTQYF. The DNA for the CDR3 is TGTGCCAGCAGTGAATTTAGAGTCCCTAGCACAGATACGCAGTATTTT.

This clonotype has just a few counts. The V and J genes are TRBV27 and TRBJ2-3; the D gene is possibly TRBD1 (6 bases). The CDR3 is made up of 15 amino acids. CDR1 and CDR2 from the germline V gene are MNHEY and SMNVEV (reference sequence). V was shortened by 6 bases and J by 2 bases, with 15 bases between the two germline ends. CDR3 region: CASRLGGRTTDTQYF. The CDR3, as DNA: TGTGCCAGCAGACTAGGGGGTCGTACCACAGATACGCAGTATTTT.

This clonotype was seen more than once but under ten times. This rearrangement joins TRBV5-1 to TRBJ2-2; D might be TRBD1 (6 bases). Trimming stripped 4 bases from V and 0 bases from J, with 16 bases between. Germline V gene data show CDR1 as SGHRS and CDR2 as YFSETQ. This CDR3 region has 17 residues. This CDR3 reads CASSGLAGQTNTGELFF. CDR3 coding DNA: TGCGCCAGCAGCGGCCTAGCCGGACAGACGAACACCGGGGAGCTGTTTTTT.

This clonotype was detected ten times or more. The CDR3 DNA reads as TGTGCCAGCAGCTTATATCTGGGGCGAGCTTTCTTT. Residues: CASSLYLGRAFF. The chain joins TRBV7-3 to TRBJ1-1; D may be TRBD1 (5 bases). This CDR3 region has 12 residues. Germline lookup yields CDR1 SGHTA and CDR2 FQGTGA. Trimming took off 2 bases at V and 10 bases at J, with 11 bases between the two ends.